These T cell receptor beta chains were read from a single sample in a study of blood T cell repertoires in COVID-19. Generated by immunoSEQ multiplex PCR, the TCRdb table keeps only in-frame clones and is missing some. This table has some 160,000 clones, about 80% appearing once. Sequenced material: PBMCs or T cells enriched from blood (not recorded which). Receptors originate from a woman between 65 and 79 years old in a cohort exposed to, infected with or recovered from COVID-19 (not recorded which). Both conserved end residues are part of each CDR3. Fields, in order: V gene, CDR3 protein.

V gene: TRBV18
CDR3 protein: CASSRPGTGGDTIYF

V gene: TRBV12-3/TRBV12-4
CDR3 protein: CASSLQGYGYTF

V gene: TRBV5-4
CDR3 protein: CASSLEAEAYEQYF

V gene: TRBV5-4
CDR3 protein: CASSPDRASYGYTF

V gene: TRBV7-2
CDR3 protein: CASSLVPGAGAGNEQFF

V gene: TRBV30
CDR3 protein: CAWSGQNEKLFF

V gene: TRBV7-9
CDR3 protein: CASSPRGGVRAEAFF

V gene: TRBV21-1
CDR3 protein: CASSKGAEPGYTF

V gene: TRBV6-5
CDR3 protein: CASSYSGQGAYEQYF

V gene: TRBV5-4
CDR3 protein: CASSLMLRVKPWRETQYF

V gene: TRBV28
CDR3 protein: CASSLIGGSHEQYF

V gene: TRBV3-1/TRBV3-2
CDR3 protein: CASSQVLPYEQYF

V gene: TRBV7-6
CDR3 protein: CASSFQGNEQFF

V gene: TRBV6-5
CDR3 protein: CASRNPTGSNQPQHF

V gene: TRBV7-6
CDR3 protein: CASRSYPGQGLYGYTF

V gene: TRBV6-5
CDR3 protein: CASSYGATLGSYEQYF

V gene: TRBV28
CDR3 protein: CASSADTAGGPEETQYF

V gene: TRBV5-5
CDR3 protein: CASSSGVSSYNEQFF

V gene: TRBV9
CDR3 protein: CASSVEAGYPHEQFF

V gene: TRBV3-1/TRBV3-2
CDR3 protein: CASSQLSSQPYHGELFF

V gene: TRBV7-7
CDR3 protein: CASSLALANEQFF

V gene: TRBV7-2
CDR3 protein: CASSFVAGVGTGELFF

V gene: TRBV10-3
CDR3 protein: CATTGGTGLFYGYTF

V gene: TRBV2
CDR3 protein: CASSENNGGTQYF

V gene: TRBV27
CDR3 protein: CASSGSQQETQYF